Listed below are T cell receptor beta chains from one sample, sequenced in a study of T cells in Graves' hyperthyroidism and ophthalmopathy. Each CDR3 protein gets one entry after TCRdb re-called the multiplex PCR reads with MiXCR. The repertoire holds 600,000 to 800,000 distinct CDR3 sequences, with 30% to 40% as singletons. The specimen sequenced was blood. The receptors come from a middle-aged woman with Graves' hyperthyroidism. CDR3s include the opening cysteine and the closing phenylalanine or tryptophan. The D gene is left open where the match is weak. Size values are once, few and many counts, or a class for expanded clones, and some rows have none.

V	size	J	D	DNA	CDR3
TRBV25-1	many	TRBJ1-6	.	TGTGCCAGCAGTACCTCTGGGAGGGTAAATTCACCCCTCCACTTT	CASSTSGRVNSPLHF
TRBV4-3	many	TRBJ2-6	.	TGCGCCAGCAGCCCCCAGGCTGGGGCCAACGTCCTGACTTTC	CASSPQAGANVLTF
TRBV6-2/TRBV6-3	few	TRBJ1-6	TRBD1	TGTGCCAGCACCACAACAGGGGGCGCGAATTCACCCCTCCACTTT	CASTTTGGANSPLHF
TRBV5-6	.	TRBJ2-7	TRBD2	TGTGCCAGCAGCTTGGGCGGGAGGGCCCACGAGCAGTACTTC	CASSLGGRAHEQYF
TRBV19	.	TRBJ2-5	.	TGTGCCAGTAGTACCCTACCGACAGAGATCCAAGAGACCCAGTACTTC	CASSTLPTEIQETQYF
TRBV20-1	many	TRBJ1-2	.	TGCAGTGCTAGAGGTTCGAGGGCTAGCTACACCTTC	CSARGSRASYTF
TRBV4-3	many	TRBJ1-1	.	TGCGCCAGCAGCCAGCGAGTCAGGGCAGCCAAAGCTTTCTTT	CASSQRVRAAKAFF
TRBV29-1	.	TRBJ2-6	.	TGCAGCGAACAGATCTCTGGGGCCAACGTCCTGACTTTC	CSEQISGANVLTF
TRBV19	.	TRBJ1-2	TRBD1	TGTGCCAGTAGTACTACGGACAGGGGGCAAGGCTACACCTTC	CASSTTDRGQGYTF
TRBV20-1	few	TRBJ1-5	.	TGCAGTGCTAGTTCGCCCAAAGCCAATCAGCCCCAGCATTTT	CSASSPKANQPQHF
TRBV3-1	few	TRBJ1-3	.	TGTGCCAGCAGCCAGATGGGAACAGGTGCCCTCGGCTATAACACCATATATTTT	CASSQMGTGALGYNTIYF
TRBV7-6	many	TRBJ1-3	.	TGTGCCAGCAGCGCCGGTCCAGACTCCGGAAACACCATATATTTT	CASSAGPDSGNTIYF
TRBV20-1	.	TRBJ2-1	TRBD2	TGCAGTGCCCTGACTAGCGGGGAGCATGAGCAGTTCTTC	CSALTSGEHEQFF